Listed below are T cell receptor beta chains from one sample, sequenced in a study of PD-L1 blockade in urothelial cancer. TCRdb's copy holds only in-frame clones and misses some; the assay was immunoSEQ multiplex PCR. Of around 120,000 clones in the sample, under 85% were seen once. The input for sequencing was PBMCs, taken around atezolizumab (anti-PD-L1) treatment. The receptor source for this set is a man aged 45-65 years with urothelial cancer. Both conserved end residues are part of each CDR3. D genes are given only for firm matches. The size entry is marked missing in some rows and otherwise reads once, few, many or a size class.

D: TRBD1; size: .; J: TRBJ2-7; V: TRBV5-4; DNA: TGTGCCAGCAGCTTGTGGGTAGGGACAGCGACGTACGAGCAGTACTTC; CDR3: CASSLWVGTATYEQYF
D: TRBD2; size: .; J: TRBJ2-1; V: TRBV28; DNA: TGTGCCAGCAGTGAACGAAGCGGGAGAGGGGACAATGAGCAGTTCTTC; CDR3: CASSERSGRGDNEQFF
D: .; size: .; J: TRBJ1-2; V: TRBV10-2; DNA: TGCGCCAGCAGCCATCAAACAGGGAACTATGGCTACACCTTC; CDR3: CASSHQTGNYGYTF
D: TRBD2; size: .; J: TRBJ2-3; V: TRBV6-5; DNA: TGTGCCAGCAGTTATGATGGGACTAGTGGCGCAGATACGCAGTATTTT; CDR3: CASSYDGTSGADTQYF
D: TRBD2; size: once; J: TRBJ2-2; V: TRBV7-2; DNA: TGTGCCAGCAGCTTAGCGCCCCCGGGACTAGCGGGAGCCGGGGAGCTGTTTTTT; CDR3: CASSLAPPGLAGAGELFF
D: TRBD1; size: .; J: TRBJ1-5; V: TRBV6-1; DNA: TGTGCCAGCAGGCGGACAGGGGATGGCAATCAGCCCCAGCATTTT; CDR3: CASRRTGDGNQPQHF
D: .; size: .; J: TRBJ2-2; V: TRBV7-9; DNA: TGTGCCAGCAGCCCTCAGGGGCGCTGGGCCGGGGAGCTGTTTTTT; CDR3: CASSPQGRWAGELFF
D: TRBD2; size: .; J: TRBJ2-1; V: TRBV5-1; DNA: TGCGCCAGCAACTATCAAGCTAGCGGGTACAATGAGCAGTTCTTC; CDR3: CASNYQASGYNEQFF
D: .; size: .; J: TRBJ1-5; V: TRBV18; DNA: TGTGCCAGCTCAACGGGGGGTGTGGGCAATCAGCCCCAGCATTTT; CDR3: CASSTGGVGNQPQHF
D: TRBD1; size: .; J: TRBJ1-3; V: TRBV6-6; DNA: TGTGCCAGCAGTACAGGGGTCTCGGGAAACACCATATATTTT; CDR3: CASSTGVSGNTIYF
D: TRBD2; size: .; J: TRBJ2-3; V: TRBV27; DNA: TGTGTCAGCAGTTTTCGGTTGGGGGCTAGCGGGCGCACAGATACGCAGTATTTT; CDR3: CVSSFRLGASGRTDTQYF
D: TRBD1; size: .; J: TRBJ1-2; V: TRBV7-2; DNA: TGTGCCAGCAGCTCTATACGGCAGGGGGGTGGCTACACCTTC; CDR3: CASSSIRQGGGYTF
D: .; size: .; J: TRBJ2-7; V: TRBV11-2; DNA: TGTGCCAGCAGCTTAGCGGCGGTTTCCTCCTACGAGCAGTACTTC; CDR3: CASSLAAVSSYEQYF
D: .; size: .; J: TRBJ1-2; V: TRBV18; DNA: TGTGCCAGCTCACCTCGGACAGAAATCTATGGCTACACCTTC; CDR3: CASSPRTEIYGYTF
D: TRBD2; size: .; J: TRBJ2-3; V: TRBV2; DNA: TGTGCCAGCACCACCGGGACTAGCGGGAGCACAGATACGCAGTATTTT; CDR3: CASTTGTSGSTDTQYF
D: .; size: once; J: TRBJ2-3; V: TRBV30; DNA: TGTGCCTGGACTAGGCGGGATAAAACAGATACGCAGTATTTT; CDR3: CAWTRRDKTDTQYF
D: .; size: .; J: TRBJ2-7; V: TRBV25-1; DNA: TGTGCCAGCAGACAGGGAAACTACGAGCAGTACTTC; CDR3: CASRQGNYEQYF
D: TRBD1; size: once; J: TRBJ2-5; V: TRBV11-2; DNA: TGTGCCAGCAGCGCCACCGGGACAGCTAAAGAGACCCAGTACTTC; CDR3: CASSATGTAKETQYF
D: TRBD1; size: .; J: TRBJ1-2; V: TRBV2; DNA: TGTGCCAGCAGTGAAGCAAGGGGACAGGGGTCAATCTACACCTTC; CDR3: CASSEARGQGSIYTF
D: .; size: .; J: TRBJ2-6; V: TRBV5-1; DNA: TGCGCCAGCAGCTTGGGACAGCCGTCCTCTGGGGCCAACGTCCTGACTTTC; CDR3: CASSLGQPSSGANVLTF
D: .; size: .; J: TRBJ2-1; V: TRBV28; DNA: TGTGCCAGCAGTTCTTATTCGGGTGGGTCCTACAATGAGCAGTTCTTC; CDR3: CASSSYSGGSYNEQFF
D: .; size: .; J: TRBJ1-1; V: TRBV10-3; DNA: TGTGCCATCAGTGCCCAGGGGAAGAACACTGAAGCTTTCTTT; CDR3: CAISAQGKNTEAFF
D: TRBD2; size: .; J: TRBJ2-5; V: TRBV5-1; DNA: TGCGCCAGCAGCCGTAGCGGGGGGGGTCAAGAGACCCAGTACTTC; CDR3: CASSRSGGGQETQYF
D: .; size: .; J: TRBJ2-7; V: TRBV6-1; DNA: TGTGCCAGCAGTGAATCTGCAGGCTTTAACGAGCAGTACTTC; CDR3: CASSESAGFNEQYF
D: .; size: .; J: TRBJ1-6; V: TRBV7-9; DNA: TGTGCCAGCAGCCAACCCACTACACCCCTCCACTTT; CDR3: CASSQPTTPLHF
D: .; size: once; J: TRBJ1-5; V: TRBV21-1; DNA: TGTGCCAGCAGCAAAGAGCGGGGGAAGGGTAGCAATCAGCCCCAGCATTTT; CDR3: CASSKERGKGSNQPQHF
D: TRBD1; size: .; J: TRBJ1-2; V: TRBV5-4; DNA: TGTGCCAGCAGGAGACAGGGACCCTATGGCTACACCTTC; CDR3: CASRRQGPYGYTF